Below, 2 T cell receptor beta chains from the same sample are listed, as sequenced in a study of shared clonotypes between healthy human individuals. TCRdb's table, derived via immunoSEQ multiplex PCR, lists solely in-frame clones and lacks some. The table lists some 2.1 million clones, roughly 94% of them singletons. Input material: naive CD4+ T cells sorted from blood. Indicated subset: CD45RA+ positively selected. The receptors derive from a man in his late teens or twenties in good health.

The rearrangement uses TRBV30 and TRBJ1-1; 7 bases map to TRBD1. The J segment lost 0 bases and the V segment lost 6 bases, leaving 10 bases of the junction unmatched. Germline assignment: CDR1 GTSNPN and CDR2 SVGIG (reference sequence). The CDR3 runs 15 residues. The CDR3, as DNA: TGTGCCTGTAAGACAGGGTTAGGATTGAACACTGAAGCTTTCTTT. Translating gives CACKTGLGLNTEAFF. Combining the CDR3 with reference TRBV30 and TRBJ1-1 gives the whole variable domain SQTIHQWPATLVQPVGSPLSLECTVEGTSNPNLYWYRQAAGRGLQLLFYSVGIGQISSEVPQNLSASRPQDRQFILSSKKLLLSDSGFYLCACKTGLGLNTEAFFGQGTRLTVV.

V and J are TRBV13 and TRBJ2-3; 8 bases are a match to TRBD1. Trimming took 4 bases from V and 5 from J; bases not matched to a gene: 8. This CDR3 comprises 15 residues. Germline CDR1 reads PRHDT; CDR2 reads FYEKMQ (reference sequence). DNA for the CDR3: TGTGCCAGCAGCTCCCAGGGGGCAAAGTTAGATACGCAGTATTTT. Protein: CASSSQGAKLDTQYF.